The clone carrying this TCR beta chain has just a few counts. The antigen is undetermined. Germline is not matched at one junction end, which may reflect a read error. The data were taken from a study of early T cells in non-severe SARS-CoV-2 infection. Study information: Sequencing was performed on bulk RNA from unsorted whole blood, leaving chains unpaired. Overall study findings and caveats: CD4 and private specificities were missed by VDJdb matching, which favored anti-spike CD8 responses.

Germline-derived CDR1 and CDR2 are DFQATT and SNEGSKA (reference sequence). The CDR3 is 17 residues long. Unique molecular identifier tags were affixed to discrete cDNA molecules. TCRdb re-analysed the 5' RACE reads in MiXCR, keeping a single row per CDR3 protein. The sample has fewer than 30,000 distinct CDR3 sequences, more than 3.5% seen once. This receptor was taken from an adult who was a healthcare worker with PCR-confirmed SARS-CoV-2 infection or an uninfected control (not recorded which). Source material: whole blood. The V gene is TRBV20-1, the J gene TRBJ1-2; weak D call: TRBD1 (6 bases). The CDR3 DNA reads TGCAGCGCTAGTCGGTGGATGGAGTGGGACACCAACTATGGCTACACCTTC. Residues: CSASRWMEWDTNYGYTF.